Listed here are 30 T cell receptor beta chains from one sample, sequenced in a study of CD8 T cells in ankylosing spondylitis. MiXCR, applied by TCRdb to the 5' RACE reads, yields one record per CDR3 protein. The sample records about 700,000 distinct CDR3 sequences, 15% to 20% being singletons. For these TCRs, the target antigens are not known. Overall study findings and caveats: Among TCR beta sequences, a motif of eight highly homologous variants appeared characteristic of ankylosing spondylitis blood.

The source material was blood, either unsorted or a sorted T cell fraction (not recorded which). These receptors were obtained from a male donor with ankylosing spondylitis.

This clonotype showed up just once. The CDR3 region is CATSRILTASSYEQYF. DNA of the CDR3: TGTGCCACCAGCAGGATTCTAACCGCGAGCTCCTACGAGCAGTACTTC. V gene TRBV15 combines with J gene TRBJ2-7; D remains unclear. Germline loops: CDR1 LNHNV, CDR2 YYDKDF (reference sequence). This CDR3 region has 16 residues. V lost 3 bases, J lost 0 bases, and 15 bases lay in between.

This clonotype has ten or more counts. The gene calls are TRBV7-2 and TRBJ1-4; D is unclear. CDR1 and CDR2 from the germline V gene are SGHTA and FQGNSA. The CDR3 sequence is 11 residues long. Between the trimmed V and J ends, which lost 6 bases and 7 bases, there was a span of 6 bases. The CDR3 sequence: CASSPGEKLFF. In DNA form, the CDR3 reads TGTGCCAGCAGTCCTGGTGAAAAACTGTTTTTT.

The CDR3 sequence is CASSPRVQLNTEAFF. CDR3 DNA sequence: TGTGCCAGCAGCCCGCGGGTACAGTTGAACACTGAAGCTTTCTTT. The chain links TRBV4-2 to TRBJ1-1; no reliable D call. Trimming shortened V by 4 bases and J by 0 bases, and 12 bases separated the two germline ends. The CDR3 is 15 amino acids. Germline V gives CDR1 LGHNA, CDR2 YNFKEQ.

This clonotype turned up a few times. The rearrangement links TRBV20-1 to TRBJ2-1, with 7 bases matching TRBD2. Trimming at V came to 6 bases and at J to 0 bases, leaving 11 bases not matched to a gene. The CDR3 covers 16 residues. The germline V gene encodes CDR1 DFQATT and CDR2 SNEGSKA (reference sequence). The CDR3 spells CSAQRYGGSSYNEQFF. In DNA, the CDR3 is TGCAGTGCCCAGAGGTACGGCGGGAGCTCCTACAATGAGCAGTTCTTC.

This clonotype was seen a handful of times. The V gene is TRBV12-5, the J gene TRBJ2-1, with 8 bases aligning to TRBD2. V lost 3 bases to trimming and J lost 8 bases; unmatched junction nucleotides: 6. CDR1 LGHNT and CDR2 FRNRAP come from the germline V gene. This CDR3 spans 14 amino acids. Here the CDR3 DNA reads TGTGCTAGTGGTTTCCGGCTAGCGGGTGATGAGCAGTTCTTC. Amino acids: CASGFRLAGDEQFF.

This clonotype was detected ten times or more. The CDR3 sequence: CASTLGRKNTEAFF. CDR3 bases: TGTGCCAGCACCCTCGGACGGAAGAACACTGAAGCTTTCTTT. The chain combines TRBV12-3 or TRBV12-4 with TRBJ1-1, with unresolved D. V lost 7 bases and J lost 1, with 13 bases in between. The CDR3 is 14 amino acids.

The J gene is TRBJ1-5, the V gene TRBV5-6; D gene ambiguous. Germline V lookup: CDR1 SGHDT, CDR2 YYEEEE. Trimming left V 0 bases short and J 4 bases short, with 11 bases between. The CDR3 is made up of 15 amino acids. CDR3 sequence: CASSLALLGNQPQHF. The CDR3 bases are TGTGCCAGCAGCTTGGCTCTTCTGGGGAATCAGCCCCAGCATTTT.

This clonotype was counted a few times. The genes are TRBV29-1 and TRBJ1-1; D uncertain. V was clipped by 4 bases and J by 1 base, with 7 bases between them. There are 12 residues in the CDR3. Germline V lookup: CDR1 SQVTM, CDR2 ANQGSEA. CDR3 nucleotides: TGCAGCGTTGGGGCCGAGAACACTGAAGCTTTCTTT. This encodes CSVGAENTEAFF.

This clonotype occurred many times. Germline and junction disagree at one end, which may indicate a read error. The V and J genes are TRBV29-1 and TRBJ2-3, with D perhaps matching TRBD1 or TRBD2 (5 bases each). The CDR3 is 15 amino acids. CDR1 is SQVTM, CDR2 ANQGSEA, per germline. The CDR3 DNA sequence: TGCAGCGTTGTCCCGTTGGGACCTCGCACGGATACGCAGTATTTT. Translation: CSVVPLGPRTDTQYF.

In DNA, the CDR3 is TGTGCCAGCAGCAGCGGGATCTACACCGGGGAGCTGTTTTTT. Translated, it gives CASSSGIYTGELFF. The rearrangement uses TRBV7-9 and TRBJ2-2, with 7 bases fitting TRBD2. The trim removed 5 bases at V and 3 bases at J, leaving 3 bases unmatched. The CDR3 is made up of 14 amino acids. From germline, CDR1 is SEHNR and CDR2 FQNEAQ (reference sequence).

This clonotype showed up just a few times. The gene calls are TRBV12-3 or TRBV12-4 and TRBJ2-7, with TRBD1 matching over 9 bases. The CDR3 sequence is 14 residues long. Germline trimming cut 6 bases from V and 2 bases from J; bases unmatched to any gene: 5. The CDR3 DNA reads as TGTGCCAGCAGCCCGACAGGGGGTCCCTACGAGCAGTACTTC. Its translation is CASSPTGGPYEQYF.

The chain combines TRBV20-1 with TRBJ2-7; TRBD2 matches at 7 bases. This CDR3 has 14 residues. With V trimmed by 3 bases and J by 2 bases, 7 bases remained unmatched. Germline V CDR1 and CDR2: DFQATT, SNEGSKA (reference sequence). CDR3 bases: TGCAGTGCTAGCCCAGCGGGGAATCCCTACGAGCAGTACTTC. Protein sequence: CSASPAGNPYEQYF.

The J gene is TRBJ1-5, the V gene TRBV12-3 or TRBV12-4; D is ambiguous. The CDR3 loop spans 15 amino acids. The V and J ends lost 1 base and 4 bases respectively, with 11 bases between them. CDR3 sequence (DNA): TGTGCCAGCAGTTTAGACCCCGTCGGAAATCAGCCCCAGCATTTT. Translated: CASSLDPVGNQPQHF.

The J gene is TRBJ2-5, the V gene TRBV6-1; 8 nucleotides line up with TRBD1. This CDR3 is 15 amino acids long. The germline gives CDR1 MNHNS, CDR2 SASEGT. The trim removed 6 bases at V and 7 bases at J, leaving 13 bases unmatched. CDR3 in amino acids: CASRDRALSAGTQYF. The CDR3 coding sequence is TGTGCCAGCAGGGACAGGGCCCTCTCGGCCGGGACCCAGTACTTC.

This clonotype was observed a few times. A junction end diverges from the germline sequence, so it may reflect a read error. Written as DNA, the CDR3 is TGTGCCAGCAATTACGGGACAGACACTGAAGCTTTCTTT. Its translation: CASNYGTDTEAFF. The rearrangement links TRBV6-5 to TRBJ1-1; TRBD1 agrees at 7 bases. This CDR3 contains 13 residues. The germline CDR1 and CDR2 sequences are MNHEY and SVGAGI.

This clonotype was counted a few times. V usage is TRBV29-1 and J usage is TRBJ1-1, with D tentatively TRBD1 (5 bases). Germline V gives CDR1 SQVTM, CDR2 ANQGSEA. V was trimmed by 7 bases and J by 6 bases, leaving 12 bases between them. The CDR3 covers 11 residues. The DNA of the CDR3 is TGCAGCGCGGAAGGGGAGTCTGAAGCTTTCTTT. This gives the protein CSAEGESEAFF. Full variable domain (rest looked up from reference TRBV29-1 and TRBJ1-1): SAVISQKPSRDICQRGTSLTIQCQVDSQVTMMFWYRQQPGQSLTLIATANQGSEATYESGFVIDKFPISRPNLTFSTLTVSNMSPEDSSIYLCSAEGESEAFFGQGTRLTVV.

Ten or more counts support this clonotype. The genes are TRBV12-3 or TRBV12-4 and TRBJ2-3; D uncertain. The CDR3 is 11 amino acids. V shed 7 bases and J shed 9 bases, with 11 bases lying between them. CDR3 sequence reads: CASTWVGTQYF. The CDR3 coding sequence is TGTGCCAGCACCTGGGTGGGGACGCAGTATTTT.

The rearrangement uses TRBV15 and TRBJ2-1; D is unresolved. The CDR3 contains 12 residues. Germline V lookup: CDR1 LNHNV, CDR2 YYDKDF (reference sequence). Trimming took 5 bases from V and 5 from J, leaving 7 bases between them. As DNA, the CDR3 is TGTGCCACCAGCTTCGATCACAATGAGCAGTTCTTC. It specifies CATSFDHNEQFF.

The chain recombines TRBV15 with TRBJ2-4; the match to TRBD1 covers 10 bases. The CDR3 length is 15 residues. Per germline, CDR1 LNHNV and CDR2 YYDKDF (reference sequence). Trimming cost V 0 bases and J 7 bases; bases outside gene matches: 3. DNA of the CDR3: TGTGCCACCAGCAGAGATTTGGGACAGGGGAACATTCAGTACTTC. This gives the protein CATSRDLGQGNIQYF.

V gene TRBV13 combines with J gene TRBJ2-3; D not certain. CDR1 is PRHDT, CDR2 FYEKMQ, per germline (reference sequence). The V end was cut by 2 bases, the J end by 2 bases, with 11 bases between. The CDR3 length is 15 residues. The CDR3 DNA reads as TGTGCCAGCAGCTTACAACGTCTAGACACAGATACGCAGTATTTT. It codes for CASSLQRLDTDTQYF.

Many counts were recorded for this clonotype. This rearrangement joins TRBV20-1 to TRBJ1-3, with D unclear. V lost 0 bases, J lost 0 bases, and 9 bases lay in between. The length of the CDR3 is 15 residues. Germline V gene sequence: CDR1 DFQATT, CDR2 SNEGSKA (reference sequence). The CDR3 DNA sequence: TGCAGTGCTAGAGATCCTTCTCGCTCTGGAAACACCATATATTTT. Protein sequence: CSARDPSRSGNTIYF.

This clonotype was observed a handful of times. This chain links TRBV29-1 with TRBJ2-3, with 7 nucleotides matching TRBD1. The germline gives CDR1 SQVTM, CDR2 ANQGSEA. J lost 6 bases, V lost 6 bases, and 9 bases had no gene match. This CDR3 has 13 amino acids. As DNA, the CDR3 is TGCAGCGTGGATCGACAGGGTGGGGATACGCAGTATTTT. The encoded protein is CSVDRQGGDTQYF.

J is TRBJ2-7 and V is TRBV10-3; D ambiguous. The V end was cut by 4 bases, the J end by 7 bases, with 23 bases between. This CDR3 comprises 16 residues. Looked up from germline, CDR1 is ENHRY and CDR2 is SYGVKD. CDR3 bases: TGTGCCATCAGTGCCTCGCATGAGCGCGAAGTAGGGGAGCAGTACTTC. Translating gives CAISASHEREVGEQYF.

The chain links TRBV7-2 to TRBJ2-1, with 11 bases matching TRBD2. CDR3 length equals 15 residues. Unmatched junction bases numbered 6, after V lost 1 base and J lost 10 bases. Germline assignment: CDR1 SGHTA and CDR2 FQGNSA. The CDR3 DNA is TGTGCCAGCAGCTTAGAGTCCGGGACTAGCGGAGAGCAGTTCTTC. It is translated as CASSLESGTSGEQFF. Looking up the rest from reference TRBV7-2 and TRBJ2-1 gives the full variable domain: GAGVSQSPSNKVTEKGKDVELRCDPISGHTALYWYRQSLGQGLEFLIYFQGNSAPDKSGLPSDRFSAERTGGSVSTLTIQRTQQEDSAVYLCASSLESGTSGEQFFGPGTRLTVL.

The chain recombines TRBV4-2 with TRBJ2-2, with 10 bases identical to TRBD2. Germline loops: CDR1 LGHNA, CDR2 YNFKEQ. After removal of 0 bases from V and 4 bases from J, the junction contained 5 bases not matched to a gene. The CDR3 sequence is 17 residues long. The CDR3 sequence: CASSQENSGGRTGELFF. CDR3 nucleotide sequence: TGTGCCAGCAGCCAAGAGAATAGCGGGGGGCGCACCGGGGAGCTGTTTTTT.

A few counts support this clonotype. The chain combines TRBV16 with TRBJ2-1; TRBD2 matches 8 bases. CDR1 is KGHSY, CDR2 FQNENV, per germline. There are 13 residues in the CDR3. Unmatched junction bases numbered 5, after V lost 6 bases and J lost 7 bases. Written as DNA, the CDR3 is TGTGCCAGCAGTGGGACTAGAGGGAATGAGCAGTTCTTC. It codes for CASSGTRGNEQFF.

This clonotype was observed a few times. The V gene is TRBV10-3, the J gene TRBJ2-2, with a possible D match to TRBD1 (6 bases). V gave up 4 bases and J gave up 4 bases, with 16 bases separating them. Per germline, CDR1 ENHRY and CDR2 SYGVKD. The CDR3 length is 16 residues. The CDR3 loop reads CAISAGQQGITGELFF. In DNA, the CDR3 is TGTGCCATCAGTGCCGGGCAACAGGGTATCACCGGGGAGCTGTTTTTT.

The chain couples TRBV10-3 to TRBJ1-2; the D is unclear. The CDR3 consists of 13 residues. The V gene lost 5 bases and the J gene lost 3 bases, with 10 bases spanning the gap. Germline V gene lookup returns CDR1 ENHRY and CDR2 SYGVKD. This CDR3 is CAISLTSDYGYTF. Here the CDR3 DNA reads TGTGCCATCAGTCTTACGAGTGACTATGGCTACACCTTC.

CDR3 nucleotides: TGCGCCAGCAGCTCCCGGGGTGCCGAGGCAGATACGCAGTATTTT. Translated, it gives CASSSRGAEADTQYF. V and J are TRBV5-1 and TRBJ2-3, with D perhaps matching TRBD2 (5 bases). Germline CDR1 and CDR2: SGHRS and YFSETQ. Trimming took off 3 bases at V and 4 bases at J, with 15 bases between the two ends. CDR3 length equals 15 residues. The complete variable domain, with remaining parts taken from reference TRBV5-1 and TRBJ2-3, reads KAGVTQTPRYLIKTRGQQVTLSCSPISGHRSVSWYQQTPGQGLQFLFEYFSETQRNKGNFPGRFSGRQFSNSRSEMNVSTLELGDSALYLCASSSRGAEADTQYFGPGTRLTVL.

This clonotype has a handful of counts. V is TRBV5-6 and J is TRBJ1-1; the D gene is possibly TRBD1 (5 bases). The germline V gene encodes CDR1 SGHDT and CDR2 YYEEEE. The V end lost 1 base, the J end lost 5 bases, and 15 bases lay between the germline ends. The CDR3 loop spans 15 amino acids. The CDR3 loop is CASSLWGRLETEAFF. In DNA form, the CDR3 reads TGTGCCAGCAGCTTGTGGGGCAGACTCGAGACTGAAGCTTTCTTT. Drawing the rest from reference TRBV5-6 and TRBJ1-1, the complete variable domain is DAGVTQSPTHLIKTRGQQVTLRCSPKSGHDTVSWYQQALGQGPQFIFQYYEEEERQRGNFPDRFSGHQFPNYSSELNVNALLLGDSALYLCASSLWGRLETEAFFGQGTRLTVV.